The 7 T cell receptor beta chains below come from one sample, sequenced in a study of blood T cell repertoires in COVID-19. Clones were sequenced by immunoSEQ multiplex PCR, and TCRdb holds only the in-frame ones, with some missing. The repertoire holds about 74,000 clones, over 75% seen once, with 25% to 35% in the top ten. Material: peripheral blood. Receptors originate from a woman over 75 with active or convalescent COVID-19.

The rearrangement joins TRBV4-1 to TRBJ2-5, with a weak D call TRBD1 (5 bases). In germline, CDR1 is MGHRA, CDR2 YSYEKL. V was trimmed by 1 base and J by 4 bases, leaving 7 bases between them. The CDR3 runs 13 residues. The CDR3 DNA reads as TGCGCCAGCAGCCAAGTGGGGCCAGAGACCCAGTACTTC. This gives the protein CASSQVGPETQYF.

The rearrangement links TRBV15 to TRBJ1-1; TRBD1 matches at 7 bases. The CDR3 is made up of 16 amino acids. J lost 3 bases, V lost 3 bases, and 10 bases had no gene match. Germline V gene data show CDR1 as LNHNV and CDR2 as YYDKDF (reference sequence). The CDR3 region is CATSRGQPWSDTEAFF. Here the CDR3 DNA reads TGTGCCACCAGCAGGGGACAGCCCTGGTCGGACACTGAAGCTTTCTTT.

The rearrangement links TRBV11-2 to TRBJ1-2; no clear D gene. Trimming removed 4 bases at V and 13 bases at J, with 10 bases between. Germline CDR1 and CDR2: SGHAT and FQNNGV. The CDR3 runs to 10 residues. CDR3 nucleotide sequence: TGTGCCAGCAGCTCTAGATCTCGCACCTTC. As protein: CASSSRSRTF.

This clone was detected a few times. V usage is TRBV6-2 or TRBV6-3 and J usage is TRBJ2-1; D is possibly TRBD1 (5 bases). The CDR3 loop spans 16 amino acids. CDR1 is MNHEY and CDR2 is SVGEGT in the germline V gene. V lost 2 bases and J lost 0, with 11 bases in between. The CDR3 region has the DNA TGTGCCAGCAGTTACCAAGGACATACCTCCTACAATGAGCAGTTCTTC. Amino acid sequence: CASSYQGHTSYNEQFF.

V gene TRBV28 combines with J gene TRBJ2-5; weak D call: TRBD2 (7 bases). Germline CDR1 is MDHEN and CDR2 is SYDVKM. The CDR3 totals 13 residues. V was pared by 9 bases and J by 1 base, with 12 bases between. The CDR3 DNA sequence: TGTGCCAGTTCGGGGGGCAGCCAAGAGACCCAGTACTTC. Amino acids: CASSGGSQETQYF.

CDR3 amino acids: CASSAVSGGSYNSPLHF. The CDR3, as DNA: TGTGCCAGCAGCGCCGTTTCAGGGGGTTCCTATAATTCACCCCTCCACTTT. The chain links TRBV9 to TRBJ1-6, with 7 bases lining up with TRBD1. CDR1 and CDR2 from the germline V gene are SGDLS and YYNGEE. CDR3 length: 17 amino acids. V trimming: 3 bases; J trimming: 1 base; junction bases outside the gene matches: 7. The variable domain in full, with the rest retrieved from reference TRBV9 and TRBJ1-6, is DSGVTQTPKHLITATGQRVTLRCSPRSGDLSVYWYQQSLDQGLQFLIQYYNGEERAKGNILERFSAQQFPDLHSELNLSSLELGDSALYFCASSAVSGGSYNSPLHFGNGTRLTVT.

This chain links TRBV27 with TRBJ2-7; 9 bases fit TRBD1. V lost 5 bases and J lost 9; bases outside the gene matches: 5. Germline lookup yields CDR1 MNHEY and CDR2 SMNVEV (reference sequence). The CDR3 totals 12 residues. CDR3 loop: CASSPDRGGQYF. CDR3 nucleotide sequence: TGTGCCAGCAGTCCGGACAGGGGCGGGCAGTACTTC.